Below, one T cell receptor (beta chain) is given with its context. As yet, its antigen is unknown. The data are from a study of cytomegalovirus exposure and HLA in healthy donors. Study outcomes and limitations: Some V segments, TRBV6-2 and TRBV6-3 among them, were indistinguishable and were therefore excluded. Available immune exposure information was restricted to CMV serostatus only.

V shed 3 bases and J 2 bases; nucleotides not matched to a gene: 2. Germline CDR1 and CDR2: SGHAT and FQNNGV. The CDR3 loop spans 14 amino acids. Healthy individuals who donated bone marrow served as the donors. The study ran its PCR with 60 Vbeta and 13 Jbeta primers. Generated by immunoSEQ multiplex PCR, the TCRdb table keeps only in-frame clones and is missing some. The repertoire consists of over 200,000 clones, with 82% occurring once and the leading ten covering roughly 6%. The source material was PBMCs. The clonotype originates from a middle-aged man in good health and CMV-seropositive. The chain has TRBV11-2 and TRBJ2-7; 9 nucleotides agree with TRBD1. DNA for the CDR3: TGTGCCAGCAGCTTCGGACAGGGGACCTACGAGCAGTACTTC. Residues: CASSFGQGTYEQYF.